This TCR beta chain is drawn from a study of cytomegalovirus exposure and HLA in healthy donors. This CDR3 has 15 residues. Trimming pared 2 bases from V and 0 bases from J, leaving 11 bases between. The germline V gene has CDR1 MNHEY and CDR2 SMNVEV (reference sequence). Broader study findings: Despite most TCR sequences being rare, some public TCRs occurred in many donors.

A word on this clone: Its target is unknown.

Generated by immunoSEQ multiplex PCR, the TCRdb table keeps only in-frame clones and is missing some. This table has some 120,000 clones, 85% to 90% appearing once. This clonotype originated in a young woman in good health and CMV-seronegative. The sample taken for sequencing was PBMCs. The rearrangement joins TRBV27 to TRBJ2-7; TRBD2 is a possible D gene (6 bases). The CDR3 spells CASSLRGLRSYEQYF. The CDR3, as DNA: TGTGCCAGCAGTTTACGGGGGTTACGCTCCTACGAGCAGTACTTC.